A selection of T cell receptor beta chains follows, all from one sample in a study of blood T cell repertoires in COVID-19. Using immunoSEQ multiplex PCR, the repertoire was profiled, and TCRdb retains in-frame clones only, with some absent. The sample comprises about 200,000 clones, about 80% of which are singletons, and 6.9% rests with the top ten. The sequenced sample consisted of peripheral blood. Every receptor here comes from a human donor with acute or convalescent COVID-19. The donor label of this sample is uncertain. Each CDR3 is given with its conserved first and last residue. D genes are given only for firm matches. Some rows mark clone size as missing; the rest say once, few, many or name a class of expanded clone.

j_call,d_call,v_call,clone_size,cdr3_aa,cdr3_nt
TRBJ2-7,.,TRBV7-9,.,CASGASPYEQYF,TGTGCCAGCGGAGCTAGCCCCTACGAGCAGTACTTC
TRBJ2-7,.,TRBV27,once,CETGVPSNYEQYF,TGTGAGACCGGGGTACCCTCCAACTACGAGCAGTACTTC
TRBJ2-5,TRBD2,TRBV2,.,CASSPLAGETQYF,TGTGCCAGCAGTCCTCTAGCGGGAGAGACCCAGTACTTC
TRBJ1-2,.,TRBV9,.,CASSARDGGDYGYTF,TGTGCCAGCAGCGCCCGGGACGGGGGTGACTATGGCTACACCTTC
TRBJ2-7,.,TRBV10-3,few,CAISSGNSYEQYF,TGTGCCATCAGTTCAGGGAACTCCTACGAGCAGTACTTC
TRBJ1-6,.,TRBV6-5,.,CASSMGREGSPLHF,TGTGCCAGCAGTATGGGCAGGGAGGGGTCACCCCTCCACTTT
TRBJ1-6,.,TRBV6-5,many,CASIQGGGGTPLHF,TGTGCCAGCATCCAAGGGGGAGGGGGAACACCCCTCCACTTT
TRBJ1-1,TRBD1,TRBV10-3,.,CAIAEGAGAEAFF,TGTGCCATTGCAGAGGGGGCTGGCGCTGAAGCTTTCTTT
TRBJ1-1,.,TRBV7-7,once,CASSFDVKGSILANTEAFF,TGTGCCAGCAGCTTTGACGTCAAGGGGTCCATTTTGGCGAACACTGAAGCTTTCTTT
TRBJ2-7,.,TRBV27,.,CASTRTGMPPYEQYF,TGTGCCAGCACCCGCACAGGGATGCCCCCCTACGAGCAGTACTTC
TRBJ2-6,.,TRBV2,.,CASSEGAGRSFGANVLTF,TGTGCCAGCAGTGAGGGGGCAGGGAGAAGTTTCGGGGCCAACGTCCTGACTTTC
TRBJ1-1,.,TRBV2,once,CASSVGGLTGTEAFF,TGTGCCAGCAGTGTGGGAGGGCTGACTGGCACTGAAGCTTTCTTT
TRBJ1-2,.,TRBV6-2/TRBV6-3,.,CASSTPSGGNYGYTF,TGTGCCAGCAGTACGCCGTCGGGTGGGAACTATGGCTACACCTTC